One T cell receptor beta chain is described in this entry. Its antigen is unidentified. PCR primers comprised 60 Vbeta and 13 Jbeta primers. The repertoire was sequenced with immunoSEQ multiplex PCR; TCRdb's copy has only in-frame clones and lacks some. The table includes 150,000 or so clones, around 80% detected once. This entry comes from a study of cytomegalovirus exposure and HLA in healthy donors. Study findings and constraints: The authors considered a cluster of highly shared sequence variants likely to be a sequencing artifact. CMV serostatus stood as the only immune exposure information on hand.

CDR1 and CDR2 from the germline V gene are SGHTA and FQGTGA. CDR3 length equals 15 residues. The ends were cut back, 2 bases at V and 4 bases at J, with 15 bases in the middle. Sequencing was done on a sample of PBMCs. This TCR came from a young man in good health and CMV-seropositive. The genes are TRBV7-3 and TRBJ2-7, with D perhaps matching TRBD1 (6 bases). The CDR3 sequence: CASSLARGRGYEQYF. The CDR3 DNA is TGTGCCAGCAGCTTAGCACGGGGTAGGGGGTACGAGCAGTACTTC. Based on the CDR3 plus reference TRBV7-3 and TRBJ2-7, the full variable domain is GAGVSQTPSNKVTEKGKYVELRCDPISGHTALYWYRQSLGQGPEFLIYFQGTGAADDSGLPNDRFFAVRPEGSVSTLKIQRTERGDSAVYLCASSLARGRGYEQYFGPGTRLTVT.